The 15 T cell receptor beta chains in this list originate from one sample, sequenced in a study of T cells in Graves' hyperthyroidism and ophthalmopathy. Amplification of TCR beta CDR3 regions used RNA as the template. The HTBI primer set was used in a first-round RT-PCR of the TCR CDR3. MiXCR was run by TCRdb on the multiplex PCR reads, yielding one entry per CDR3 protein. The sample carries roughly 560,000 distinct CDR3 sequences, over 12% recorded once. Sequenced material: blood. Receptors originate from a woman in her thirties or forties with Graves' ophthalmopathy.

This clonotype was counted many times. This sequence joins TRBV24-1 and TRBJ2-5; D is possibly TRBD1 (5 bases). The CDR3 totals 11 residues. From germline, CDR1 is KGHDR and CDR2 SFDVKD. Trimming shortened V by 3 bases and J by 9 bases, and 7 bases separated the two germline ends. CDR3 bases: TGTGCCACCAGTGATGGGGCGGCCCAGTACTTC. It is translated as CATSDGAAQYF.

In this sample, this clonotype turned up a few times. The genes are TRBV28 and TRBJ1-6; D uncertain. The CDR3 totals 17 residues. Deletions cut 5 bases from V and 7 bases from J, with 21 bases between. CDR1 and CDR2 (germline): MDHEN, SYDVKM. CDR3 residues: CASSTSSFLGSNSPLHF. The CDR3 DNA reads TGTGCCAGCAGTACCAGCTCTTTCTTGGGGTCGAATTCACCCCTCCACTTT.

The sample holds many counts of this clonotype. CDR3: CASRLNPSTEAFF. The CDR3, as DNA: TGTGCCAGCAGATTGAATCCCAGTACTGAAGCTTTCTTT. The gene calls are TRBV28 and TRBJ1-1; D remains ambiguous. The V end lost 6 bases, the J end lost 5 bases, and 13 bases lay between the germline ends. Germline V gives CDR1 MDHEN, CDR2 SYDVKM. The length of the CDR3 is 13 residues.

This clonotype was detected many times. V gene TRBV29-1 combines with J gene TRBJ1-1, with D possibly matching TRBD1 (6 bases). Germline CDR1 is SQVTM and CDR2 is ANQGSEA. With 5 bases removed from V and 10 bases from J, the gap between germline ends came to 14 bases. This CDR3 comprises 11 residues. CDR3 bases: TGCAGCGTTTTGAGGGGGGGTCGAGCTTTCTTT. It yields the protein CSVLRGGRAFF.

This clonotype was found many times. The V and J genes are TRBV27 and TRBJ1-5, with D unresolved. Germline lookup yields CDR1 MNHEY and CDR2 SMNVEV (reference sequence). V shed 5 bases and J shed 4 bases, with 12 bases lying between them. This CDR3 is built from 14 residues. CDR3: CASSLGQRNQPQHF. CDR3 DNA: TGTGCCAGCAGTCTAGGGCAGCGAAATCAGCCCCAGCATTTT.

The table lists this clonotype with a few counts. The chain employs TRBV5-1 and TRBJ2-5; the D is unclear. Trimming removed 4 bases at V and 2 bases at J, with 15 bases between. The CDR3 is made up of 15 amino acids. Germline-derived CDR1 and CDR2 are SGHRS and YFSETQ. CDR3 sequence (DNA): TGCGCCAGCAGCCGCGCCGGTCTCCTACAAGAGACCCAGTACTTC. It is translated as CASSRAGLLQETQYF.

This clonotype was found many times. The rearrangement joins TRBV19 to TRBJ2-7; 9 nucleotides line up with TRBD2. There are 14 residues in the CDR3. Germline CDR1 LNHDA, CDR2 SQIVND (reference sequence). Trimming at V came to 4 bases and at J to 4 bases, leaving 5 bases not matched to a gene. In DNA form, the CDR3 reads TGTGCCAGTAGTACCGGACTAGCGTGGTACGAGCAGTACTTC. Translation: CASSTGLAWYEQYF.

This clonotype was counted only a few times. The chain couples TRBV6-5 to TRBJ2-5, with D perhaps matching TRBD1 or TRBD2 (5 bases each). The CDR3 has 16 amino acids. Between the trimmed V and J ends, which lost 0 bases and 2 bases, there was a span of 13 bases. The germline V gene encodes CDR1 MNHEY and CDR2 SVGAGI. The CDR3 DNA sequence: TGTGCCAGCAGTTACTCGGGGCGAGGGCAACAAGAGACCCAGTACTTC. Amino acid sequence: CASSYSGRGQQETQYF.

The chain couples TRBV5-1 to TRBJ1-2; 8 positions agree with TRBD1. Germline V gene lookup returns CDR1 SGHRS and CDR2 YFSETQ. The CDR3 sequence is 13 residues long. V gave up 1 base and J gave up 8 bases; unmatched junction bases: 4. CDR3 in amino acids: CASSLQGAEGYTF. CDR3 sequence (DNA): TGCGCCAGCAGCTTGCAGGGGGCTGAAGGCTACACCTTC. Supplemented by reference TRBV5-1 and TRBJ1-2, the full variable domain reads KAGVTQTPRYLIKTRGQQVTLSCSPISGHRSVSWYQQTPGQGLQFLFEYFSETQRNKGNFPGRFSGRQFSNSRSEMNVSTLELGDSALYLCASSLQGAEGYTFGSGTRLTVV.

This clonotype was detected ten times or more. The V call is TRBV28, the J call TRBJ2-2; TRBD2 matches at 7 bases. This CDR3 has 16 residues. V shed 5 bases, J shed 7 bases, and the junction held 13 bases outside the gene matches. Per the germline V gene, CDR1 is MDHEN and CDR2 is SYDVKM. The CDR3 loop is CASSPPGTTYGGELFF. CDR3 DNA: TGTGCCAGCAGTCCACCCGGGACTACTTATGGCGGGGAGCTGTTTTTT.

Many counts were recorded for this clonotype. The CDR3 coding sequence is TGTGCCAGCAGCCCTAATGCGCACGAGCAGTACTTC. It is translated as CASSPNAHEQYF. This sequence joins TRBV7-9 and TRBJ2-7; D gene uncertain. The V gene lost 5 bases and the J gene lost 5 bases, with 10 bases spanning the gap. CDR1 is SEHNR and CDR2 is FQNEAQ in the germline V gene (reference sequence). The CDR3 runs 12 residues.

This clonotype was counted many times. The rearrangement links TRBV20-1 to TRBJ1-5; 7 positions agree with TRBD1. The germline V gene encodes CDR1 DFQATT and CDR2 SNEGSKA (reference sequence). V trimming: 3 bases; J trimming: 3 bases; junction bases outside the gene matches: 8. The CDR3 length is 15 residues. The CDR3 here is CSARTPGTANQPQHF. In DNA form, the CDR3 reads TGCAGTGCTAGGACCCCCGGGACAGCCAATCAGCCCCAGCATTTT.

Many counts were recorded for this clonotype. The CDR3 DNA reads TGTGCCACCAGCAGAGATCAAGGGTATGGGATTCAGTACTTC. Amino acids: CATSRDQGYGIQYF. V gene TRBV15 combines with J gene TRBJ2-4; the D is unclear. The CDR3 sequence is 14 residues long. Germline lookup yields CDR1 LNHNV and CDR2 YYDKDF (reference sequence). Trimming took 0 bases from V and 10 from J, leaving 13 bases between them. Full variable domain (rest looked up from reference TRBV15 and TRBJ2-4): DAMVIQNPRYQVTQFGKPVTLSCSQTLNHNVMYWYQQKSSQAPKLLFHYYDKDFNNEADTPDNFQSRRPNTSFCFLDIRSPGLGDTAMYLCATSRDQGYGIQYFGAGTRLSVL.

Many counts were recorded for this clonotype. This chain links TRBV12-3 or TRBV12-4 with TRBJ1-3; D remains unclear. The CDR3 loop spans 15 amino acids. The ends were cut back, 4 bases at V and 1 base at J, with 11 bases in the middle. In DNA, the CDR3 is TGTGCCAGCAGTTCGGACGTTAGGTCTGGAAACACCATATATTTT. It specifies CASSSDVRSGNTIYF.

This clonotype has a handful of counts. V gene TRBV24-1 combines with J gene TRBJ2-3; the D call may be TRBD1 or TRBD2 (5 bases each). V was clipped by 4 bases and J by 0 bases, with 16 bases between them. This CDR3 comprises 17 residues. CDR1 KGHDR and CDR2 SFDVKD come from the germline V gene. CDR3 DNA: TGTGCCACCAGTGACCCCGGGACGGACCCTAGCACAGATACGCAGTATTTT. It yields the protein CATSDPGTDPSTDTQYF.